One sample yielded the 23 T cell receptor beta chains listed below, sequenced in a study of cytomegalovirus exposure and HLA in healthy donors. PCR primers comprised 60 Vbeta and 13 Jbeta primers. Here immunoSEQ multiplex PCR was the method, and the copy in TCRdb shows in-frame clones only, minus some. The data contain some 120,000 clones, roughly 9.9% of them singletons. Sequencing used PBMCs. These receptors were obtained from a man aged 25-40 years in good health and CMV-seronegative.

This clone was seen a few times. This chain connects TRBV7-2 to TRBJ2-3, with D possibly TRBD1 on 6 matching bases. The CDR3 has 17 amino acids. CDR1 SGHTA and CDR2 FQGNSA come from the germline V gene. Between the trimmed V and J ends, which lost 5 bases and 4 bases, there was a span of 22 bases. CDR3 region: CASSDQGSAFRADTQYF. CDR3 DNA sequence: TGTGCCAGCAGCGACCAGGGGTCAGCGTTCCGCGCAGATACGCAGTATTTT.

This clone has a handful of counts. This rearrangement joins TRBV7-9 to TRBJ1-2, with D perhaps matching TRBD1 (6 bases). Trimming left V 5 bases short and J 2 bases short, with 18 bases between. The CDR3 runs to 16 residues. Germline values: CDR1 SEHNR, CDR2 FQNEAQ (reference sequence). CDR3 region: CASSASGGGHNYGYTF. CDR3 DNA: TGTGCCAGCAGCGCTTCCGGGGGGGGACACAACTATGGCTACACCTTC. Full variable domain (missing parts from reference TRBV7-9 and TRBJ1-2): DTGVSQNPRHKITKRGQNVTFRCDPISEHNRLYWYRQTLGQGPEFLTYFQNEAQLEKSRLLSDRFSAERPKGSFSTLEIQRTEQGDSAMYLCASSASGGGHNYGYTFGSGTRLTVV.

This chain joins TRBV5-4 and TRBJ1-1, with TRBD1 matching 7 bases. After removal of 4 bases from V and 3 bases from J, the junction contained 9 bases not matched to a gene. Germline V CDR1 and CDR2: SGHNT, YYREEE (reference sequence). The CDR3 runs 15 residues. The CDR3 DNA is TGTGCCAGCAGCCCAACCGGGACAGAGGACACTGAAGCTTTCTTT. Its protein is CASSPTGTEDTEAFF.

V and J are TRBV29-1 and TRBJ1-5, with D uncertain. The CDR3 is made up of 14 amino acids. V lost 6 bases to trimming and J lost 1 base, with 13 bases between them. Germline CDR1 and CDR2: SQVTM and ANQGSEA. CDR3 sequence: CSVAGGLSNQPQHF. The CDR3 nucleotides read TGCAGCGTCGCGGGAGGGCTCAGCAATCAGCCCCAGCATTTT.

The chain uses TRBV29-1 and TRBJ1-1; 7 bases map to TRBD1. Germline values: CDR1 SQVTM, CDR2 ANQGSEA. CDR3 size: 13 residues. The trim removed 5 bases at V and 1 base at J, leaving 4 bases unmatched. CDR3 in amino acids: CSVLTGKNTEAFF. CDR3 in DNA: TGCAGCGTTCTGACAGGGAAGAACACTGAAGCTTTCTTT.

This clone was picked up a small number of times. This chain connects TRBV27 to TRBJ2-2, with TRBD2 matching 9 bases. The V and J ends lost 11 bases and 5 bases, in that order; junction bases with no gene match: 18. CDR1 and CDR2 from the germline V gene are MNHEY and SMNVEV (reference sequence). This CDR3 is built from 17 residues. As DNA, the CDR3 is TGTGCCCACCTCGTCGGGGGGCGGGAGGGCCGGACCGGGGAGCTGTTTTTT. Translated: CAHLVGGREGRTGELFF.

The gene calls are TRBV7-9 and TRBJ2-2; 12 nucleotides agree with TRBD2. The CDR3 has 18 amino acids. Germline V lookup: CDR1 SEHNR, CDR2 FQNEAQ (reference sequence). V shed 5 bases and J 1 base; nucleotides not matched to a gene: 8. The CDR3 DNA sequence: TGTGCCAGCAGCCCAAGACTAGCGGGGGCCGGGAACACCGGGGAGCTGTTTTTT. Its translation: CASSPRLAGAGNTGELFF.

This rearrangement joins TRBV21-1 to TRBJ2-2; the DNA was not used to check the table's D call, TRBD2. TRBV21-1 is annotated as a pseudogene. The CDR3 has 18 amino acids. CDR3 DNA sequence: TGTGCCAGCAGCGCCCCAGTCCTAGCGGGGGGGCCGACCGGGGAGCTGTTTTTT. This sequence encodes CASSAPVLAGGPTGELFF.

This clone has only a few counts. The V and J genes are TRBV10-1 and TRBJ2-7, with TRBD2 matching 11 bases. CDR3 length equals 17 residues. Germline trimming cut 0 bases from V and 2 bases from J; bases unmatched to any gene: 6. Germline CDR1 reads WNHNN; CDR2 reads SYGVQD (reference sequence). The CDR3 region has the DNA TGCGCCAGCAGTGAGTCGATGCTAGCGGGAGGACCCTACGAGCAGTACTTC. Amino acid sequence: CASSESMLAGGPYEQYF.

This clone was seen a few times. This chain links TRBV5-1 with TRBJ1-1; D is perhaps TRBD1 (5 bases). This CDR3 has 16 amino acids. CDR1 is SGHRS, CDR2 YFSETQ, per germline. Between the trimmed V and J ends, which lost 0 bases and 6 bases, there was a span of 18 bases. The CDR3 DNA reads TGCGCCAGCAGCTTGGCCACCCCTTCCAGGGTCGCTGAAGCTTTCTTT. Its protein is CASSLATPSRVAEAFF.

The rearrangement links TRBV11-2 to TRBJ2-3, with TRBD2 as a possible D gene (7 bases). Germline assignment: CDR1 SGHAT and CDR2 FQNNGV. V lost 11 bases and J lost 0, with 24 bases in between. This CDR3 comprises 17 residues. DNA for the CDR3: TGTGCCGAGGGGGGGTATGCGGGGACCTCTAGCACAGATACGCAGTATTTT. Translated, it gives CAEGGYAGTSSTDTQYF.

This clone occurred a few times. The CDR3: CASRITWNTEAFF. The CDR3 nucleotides are TGTGCCAGCAGGATTACATGGAACACTGAAGCTTTCTTT. The rearrangement uses TRBV21-1 and TRBJ1-1; TRBD1, the table's D call, lacks a check against the DNA. TRBV21-1 is designated a pseudogene. The CDR3 consists of 13 residues.

The chain carries TRBV19 and TRBJ2-2; D may be TRBD2 (6 bases). V was pared by 5 bases and J by 7 bases, with 11 bases between. The CDR3 consists of 13 residues. Germline loops: CDR1 LNHDA, CDR2 SQIVND (reference sequence). The CDR3 DNA sequence: TGTGCCAGTAGTTTCTTGGGAGGCGGGGAGCTGTTTTTT. Translating gives CASSFLGGGELFF.

The chain combines TRBV6-4 with TRBJ2-3, with TRBD1 as a possible D gene (6 bases). The CDR3 runs 15 residues. Looked up from germline, CDR1 is MRHNA and CDR2 is SNTAGT. The V gene lost 6 bases and the J gene lost 2 bases, with 15 bases spanning the gap. CDR3 sequence (DNA): TGTGCCAGCAGCTATAAGGGGGAGACCACAGATACGCAGTATTTT. The encoded protein is CASSYKGETTDTQYF.

This clone was counted between two and nine times. The chain is built from TRBV27 and TRBJ1-5, with D perhaps TRBD1 (5 bases). Trimming cost V 3 bases and J 5 bases, with 11 bases left between them. This CDR3 spans 14 amino acids. Looked up from germline, CDR1 is MNHEY and CDR2 is SMNVEV (reference sequence). The CDR3 is CASSFGGRHQPQHF. The CDR3 DNA reads as TGTGCCAGCAGTTTCGGGGGTCGTCATCAGCCCCAGCATTTT.

The rearrangement links TRBV28 to TRBJ1-2; D may be TRBD1 (5 bases). CDR3 length: 14 residues. Germline CDR1 MDHEN, CDR2 SYDVKM. V was shortened by 3 bases and J by 1 base, with 9 bases between the two germline ends. This CDR3 is CASSFSGGNYGYTF. CDR3 coding DNA: TGTGCCAGCAGTTTTTCGGGGGGTAACTATGGCTACACCTTC.

This clone was seen a handful of times. CDR3 bases: TGTGCCAGCAGCTTAAAAGGACAGGGGTCCCCCTACGAGCAGTACTTC. This translates into CASSLKGQGSPYEQYF. The chain uses TRBV11-2 and TRBJ2-7, with 9 bases lining up with TRBD1. V was clipped by 2 bases and J by 2 bases; unmatched bases: 7. The CDR3 is 16 residues long. Germline CDR1 SGHAT, CDR2 FQNNGV.

This clone was detected only a few times. The chain links TRBV30 to TRBJ2-7, with 10 nucleotides matching TRBD1. V shed 2 bases, J shed 7 bases, and the junction held 11 bases outside the gene matches. Germline assignment: CDR1 GTSNPN and CDR2 SVGIG (reference sequence). The CDR3 loop spans 15 amino acids. The CDR3 DNA follows: TGTGCCTGGAGTATTACCGGGACAGGGGCAAAAGAGCAGTACTTC. Residues: CAWSITGTGAKEQYF.

This sequence joins TRBV19 and TRBJ1-2, with TRBD1 identical over 10 bases. V lost 8 bases and J lost 4; bases outside the gene matches: 7. The CDR3 is 14 residues long. The germline CDR1 and CDR2 sequences are LNHDA and SQIVND (reference sequence). The DNA for the CDR3 is TGTGCCAGTCGACAGGGGGCTGGCGCCTATGGCTACACCTTC. This translates into CASRQGAGAYGYTF.

This clone has just a few counts. J is TRBJ2-7 and V is TRBV6-5, with a tentative D call TRBD1 (6 bases). The CDR3 extends over 14 amino acids. V was trimmed by 0 bases and J by 7 bases, leaving 13 bases between them. Germline V gene data show CDR1 as MNHEY and CDR2 as SVGAGI. The CDR3 region has the DNA TGTGCCAGCAGTTACTCGTGGGACACCGGGGAGCAGTACTTC. Encoded protein: CASSYSWDTGEQYF.

V and J are TRBV7-3 and TRBJ2-7; 12 nucleotides match TRBD1. Trimming at V came to 5 bases and at J to 6 bases, leaving 11 bases not matched to a gene. Germline CDR1 and CDR2: SGHTA and FQGTGA. This CDR3 is built from 16 residues. The DNA for the CDR3 is TGTGCCAGCAGCCAGTCCGGGACAGGGGGCCGCGGCGAGCAGTACTTC. This gives the protein CASSQSGTGGRGEQYF. Together with reference TRBV7-3 and TRBJ2-7, the CDR3 gives the full variable domain: GAGVSQTPSNKVTEKGKYVELRCDPISGHTALYWYRQSLGQGPEFLIYFQGTGAADDSGLPNDRFFAVRPEGSVSTLKIQRTERGDSAVYLCASSQSGTGGRGEQYFGPGTRLTVT.

This clone was detected only a few times. CDR3 bases: TGTGCCAGCAGCATCGGGACAGACGTAGATACGCAGTATTTT. Amino acid sequence: CASSIGTDVDTQYF. The chain joins TRBV11-2 to TRBJ2-3; 7 bases are shared with TRBD1. The CDR3 is 14 amino acids. Losses at the gene ends were 5 bases for V and 5 bases for J; bases not matched to a gene: 7. Germline CDR1 is SGHAT and CDR2 is FQNNGV.

This clone occurred a few times. The CDR3 here is CSGRQGVNTEAFF. As DNA, the CDR3 is TGCAGCGGGAGACAGGGGGTGAACACTGAAGCTTTCTTT. The chain joins TRBV29-1 to TRBJ1-1, with 9 bases that match TRBD1. Germline V gene lookup returns CDR1 SQVTM and CDR2 ANQGSEA. This CDR3 spans 13 amino acids. The trim removed 7 bases at V and 0 bases at J, leaving 3 bases unmatched.